The clone carrying this T cell receptor (beta chain) occurred many times. Its antigen is not known. This sample stems from a study of post-analysis software for immune sequencing data. Unique molecular identifiers were present in the TCR beta cDNA libraries. T cells numbering about 0.85 to 10 million yielded cDNA molecules that totaled about 500,000. TCRdb analysed the PCR reads with MiXCR anew, one entry per CDR3 protein. In the table there are about 460,000 distinct CDR3 sequences, less than 45% of which are singletons. Per germline, CDR1 MNHEY and CDR2 SVGEGT. The CDR3 is 15 residues long. V was pared by 7 bases and J by 5 bases, with 6 bases of the junction left unmatched. Findings and limits, study-wide: Higher frequency in patients than in controls was seen for roughly five TRBV segments, with TRBV5-6, TRBV5-1 and TRBV20-1 among them. Multiple sclerosis was associated with a significant reduction in normalized Chao1 diversity relative to controls. Samples prepared in the same batch strongly co-clustered by F measure.

The genes are TRBV6-2 or TRBV6-3 and TRBJ2-3, with TRBD2 matching 13 bases. Sequenced material: blood. The source is a girl aged 10-17 years with multiple sclerosis. The CDR3 DNA is TGTGCCAGCAAATACGGACTAGCGGGAGTAGATACGCAGTATTTT. This encodes CASKYGLAGVDTQYF.